Below are 19 T cell receptor beta chains sequenced from a single sample in a study of T cells in Graves' hyperthyroidism and ophthalmopathy. The source material, RNA transcripts, was used to amplify TCR beta CDR3 regions. Primed by the HTBI set, a first-round RT-PCR was run on the TCR CDR3. TCRdb passed the multiplex PCR reads through MiXCR, listing each CDR3 protein once. This sample carries 250,000 to 300,000 distinct CDR3 sequences, over 15% of them seen once, and the ten largest clones take around 61%. What was sequenced was blood. Receptor source: a woman aged 60-75 years with Graves' ophthalmopathy.

This clonotype was seen more than once but under ten times. This chain joins TRBV4-3 and TRBJ1-4, with 9 positions matching TRBD1. There are 15 residues in the CDR3. Trimming removed 0 bases from V and 4 bases from J; junction bases left unmatched: 0. Germline V gene sequence: CDR1 LGHNA, CDR2 YSLEER. DNA for the CDR3: TGCGCCAGCAGCCAAGAGGGACAGGGTAATGAAAAACTGTTTTTT. Protein product: CASSQEGQGNEKLFF.

Ten or more counts support this clonotype. This chain joins TRBV5-1 and TRBJ2-1; the match to TRBD1 covers 7 bases. This CDR3 contains 15 residues. The germline CDR1 and CDR2 sequences are SGHRS and YFSETQ. V was clipped by 4 bases and J by 9 bases; unmatched bases: 13. CDR3 sequence reads: CASSPAGQDGGEQFF. The CDR3 region has the DNA TGCGCCAGCAGCCCGGCAGGACAGGACGGTGGTGAGCAGTTCTTC.

Ten or more counts support this clonotype. The chain links TRBV11-2 to TRBJ2-2, with 11 bases identical to TRBD2. Germline CDR1 SGHAT, CDR2 FQNNGV. CDR3 length equals 19 residues. Trimming cost V 6 bases and J 0 bases; bases outside gene matches: 12. CDR3 in amino acids: CASRFWGLAVDPNTGELFF. CDR3 in DNA: TGTGCCAGCAGATTTTGGGGACTAGCGGTAGACCCGAACACCGGGGAGCTGTTTTTT.

Remarks on this clonotype: Germline and junction disagree at one end, which may indicate a read error. The V and J genes are TRBV7-8 and TRBJ2-7; D not resolved. The CDR3 is made up of 13 amino acids. The V gene's germline CDR1 is SGHVS and CDR2 FQNEAQ. This CDR3 reads CASSLVSTYERYF. The CDR3 bases are TGTGCCAGCAGCTTAGTATCGACCTACGAGCGGTACTTC. Together with reference TRBV7-8 and TRBJ2-7, the CDR3 gives the full variable domain: GAGVSQSPRYKVAKRGQDVALRCDPISGHVSLFWYQQALGQGPEFLTYFQNEAQLDKSGLPSDRFFAERPEGSVSTLKIQRTQQEDSAVYLCASSLVSTYERYFGPGTRLTVT.

This clonotype has at least ten counts. The chain carries TRBV27 and TRBJ1-6; no clear D. Germline V gene lookup returns CDR1 MNHEY and CDR2 SMNVEV (reference sequence). The CDR3 consists of 12 residues. Trimming stripped 3 bases from V and 9 bases from J, with 6 bases between. The CDR3 loop reads CASSFVRSPLHF. The CDR3 nucleotides are TGTGCCAGCAGTTTTGTCCGTTCACCCCTCCACTTT.

The chain has TRBV7-3 and TRBJ2-1; no clear D. CDR1 is SGHTA and CDR2 is FQGTGA in the germline V gene. This CDR3 contains 16 residues. Between the trimmed V and J ends, which lost 1 base and 6 bases, there was a span of 16 bases. The CDR3 reads CASSLSRVLSGNEQFF. In DNA form, the CDR3 reads TGTGCCAGCAGCTTAAGTCGCGTACTTAGTGGCAATGAGCAGTTCTTC.

In its sample, this clonotype was seen many times. The chain joins TRBV20-1 to TRBJ2-1; TRBD2 matches at 12 bases. Germline V gene lookup returns CDR1 DFQATT and CDR2 SNEGSKA (reference sequence). Losses at the gene ends were 4 bases for V and 0 bases for J; bases not matched to a gene: 7. The CDR3 spans 17 residues. The CDR3 bases are TGCAGTGCTAACCGGCTAGCGGGGGGGAGCTCCTACAATGAGCAGTTCTTC. This sequence encodes CSANRLAGGSSYNEQFF.

This clonotype was recorded many times. The chain employs TRBV2 and TRBJ2-5; D possibly matches TRBD1 or TRBD2 (5 bases each). Looked up from germline, CDR1 is SNHLY and CDR2 is FYNNEI. The CDR3 covers 11 residues. Trimming removed 6 bases from V and 6 bases from J, with 8 bases in between. As DNA, the CDR3 is TGTGCCAGCAGGAGGGGACAGACCCAGTACTTC. It specifies CASRRGQTQYF.

The genes are TRBV30 and TRBJ1-1; unclear D gene. Deletions cut 6 bases from V and 7 bases from J, with 18 bases between. Germline V gives CDR1 GTSNPN, CDR2 SVGIG (reference sequence). The CDR3 is made up of 13 amino acids. The DNA of the CDR3 is TGTGCCTGTCCAATTTGGGGATCGGGTGAAGCTTTCTTT. Protein product: CACPIWGSGEAFF. The full variable domain, completed using reference TRBV30 and TRBJ1-1, is SQTIHQWPATLVQPVGSPLSLECTVEGTSNPNLYWYRQAAGRGLQLLFYSVGIGQISSEVPQNLSASRPQDRQFILSSKKLLLSDSGFYLCACPIWGSGEAFFGQGTRLTVV.

This clonotype was detected ten times or more. The CDR3, as DNA: TGTGCCAGCAGCCCTACCGGGACACTCCAAAACATTCAGTACTTC. Translated: CASSPTGTLQNIQYF. The J gene is TRBJ2-4, the V gene TRBV6-1, with a weak D call TRBD1 (6 bases). CDR3 size: 15 residues. V was pared by 6 bases and J by 5 bases, with 17 bases between. CDR1 and CDR2 from the germline V gene are MNHNS and SASEGT.

This clonotype showed up many times. J is TRBJ2-7 and V is TRBV27; no firm D call. The CDR3 loop spans 10 amino acids. Germline-derived CDR1 and CDR2 are MNHEY and SMNVEV (reference sequence). With 4 bases removed from V and 6 bases from J, the gap between germline ends came to 4 bases. The CDR3, as DNA: TGTGCCAGCAGTTCAGGCGAGCAGTACTTC. Its protein product is CASSSGEQYF.

This clonotype was observed many times. This chain links TRBV28 with TRBJ2-7; no firm D call. The CDR3 spans 13 residues. Germline lookup yields CDR1 MDHEN and CDR2 SYDVKM. Deletions cut 5 bases from V and 7 bases from J, with 15 bases between. The CDR3 region has the DNA TGTGCCAGCAGTAACAATGGACCGAGAGAGCAGTACTTC. Translated: CASSNNGPREQYF.

This clonotype turned up a few times. The V call is TRBV7-2, the J call TRBJ2-7; D assignment may be TRBD1 or TRBD2 (5 bases each). Germline V gene sequence: CDR1 SGHTA, CDR2 FQGNSA. Trimming pared 0 bases from V and 1 base from J, leaving 10 bases between. The CDR3 totals 15 residues. CDR3 protein: CASSLALGGSYEQYF. In nucleotides, the CDR3 is TGTGCCAGCAGCTTAGCGCTTGGGGGATCCTACGAGCAGTACTTC.

This clonotype was recorded a few times. The chain combines TRBV6-5 with TRBJ2-6; D is unresolved. V lost 0 bases to trimming and J lost 2 bases, with 11 bases between them. The CDR3 contains 17 residues. Germline values: CDR1 MNHEY, CDR2 SVGAGI. The CDR3 DNA sequence: TGTGCCAGCAGTTACTCTTTTCTGGCGACTGGGGCCAACGTCCTGACTTTC. This translates into CASSYSFLATGANVLTF.

Ten or more counts support this clonotype. The V and J genes are TRBV5-1 and TRBJ1-2; 8 nucleotides align to TRBD1. Germline V gene data show CDR1 as SGHRS and CDR2 as YFSETQ. The CDR3 is made up of 16 amino acids. Trimming cost V 2 bases and J 5 bases; bases outside gene matches: 11. The CDR3 sequence is CASSLYPGGAGYGYTF. The CDR3 DNA follows: TGCGCCAGCAGCTTATACCCAGGGGGCGCAGGGTATGGCTACACCTTC.

This clonotype was seen ten or more times. V and J are TRBV5-1 and TRBJ1-1; 9 bases are shared with TRBD1. The CDR3 is made up of 16 amino acids. J was trimmed by 5 bases and V by 0 bases; bases with no gene match: 8. Germline-derived CDR1 and CDR2 are SGHRS and YFSETQ. Written as DNA, the CDR3 is TGCGCCAGCAGCTTGGACAGGGGGCGCGAGGATACTGAAGCTTTCTTT. Translated, it gives CASSLDRGREDTEAFF.

This clonotype was found many times. The chain couples TRBV20-1 to TRBJ2-7; 9 nucleotides agree with TRBD2. This CDR3 spans 15 amino acids. Germline CDR1 DFQATT, CDR2 SNEGSKA (reference sequence). Trimming at V came to 1 base and at J to 4 bases, leaving 8 bases not matched to a gene. CDR3 sequence: CSARGNSGSRYEQYF. The CDR3 bases are TGCAGTGCTAGAGGGAATAGCGGGAGTAGGTACGAGCAGTACTTC.

This clonotype has a count of ten or more. The chain carries TRBV11-3 and TRBJ2-3; possible D gene TRBD2, 6 bases. Germline-derived CDR1 and CDR2 are SGHNT and YENEEA. The CDR3 totals 14 residues. V shed 3 bases and J shed 7 bases, with 14 bases lying between them. The CDR3 sequence: CASSLTRQLNTQYF. CDR3 nucleotides: TGTGCCAGCAGCTTGACTAGACAGCTTAATACGCAGTATTTT.

This clonotype was counted ten times or more. The CDR3 DNA reads as TGTGCCAGCAGCCCCCAAGGGACAGGGGGCGAGAGGAATCAGCCCCAGCATTTT. The encoded protein is CASSPQGTGGERNQPQHF. V usage is TRBV3-2 and J usage is TRBJ1-5; TRBD1, the D gene given by the table, was not confirmed from the DNA. TRBV3-2 represents a pseudogene. The CDR3 sequence is 18 residues long.